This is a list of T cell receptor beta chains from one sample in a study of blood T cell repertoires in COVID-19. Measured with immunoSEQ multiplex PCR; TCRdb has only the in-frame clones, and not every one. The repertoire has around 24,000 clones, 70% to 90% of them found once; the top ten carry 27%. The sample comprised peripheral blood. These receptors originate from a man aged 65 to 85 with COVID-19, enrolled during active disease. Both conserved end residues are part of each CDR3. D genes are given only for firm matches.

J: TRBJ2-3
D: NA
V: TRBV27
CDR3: CASSFNSFGEPSYTQYF

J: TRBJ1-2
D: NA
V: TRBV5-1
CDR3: CASSLEQGNGYTF

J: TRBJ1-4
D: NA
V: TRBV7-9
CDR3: CASSLGTRREKLFF

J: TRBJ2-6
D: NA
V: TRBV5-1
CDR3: CASREGDRSGANVLTF

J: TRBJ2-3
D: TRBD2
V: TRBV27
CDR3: CASSLRSRGSTDTQYF

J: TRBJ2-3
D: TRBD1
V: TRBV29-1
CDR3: CSLRQGAGDTQYF

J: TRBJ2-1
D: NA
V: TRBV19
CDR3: CASSIDFRVDYNEQFF

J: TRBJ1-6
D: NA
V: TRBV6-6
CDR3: CASSYSSLNSPLHF

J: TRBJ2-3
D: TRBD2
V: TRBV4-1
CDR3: CASSQEPSGMATQYF

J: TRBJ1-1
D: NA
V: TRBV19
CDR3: CASSIYARATEAFF

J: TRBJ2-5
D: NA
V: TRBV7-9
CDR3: CASTLGRGQETQYF

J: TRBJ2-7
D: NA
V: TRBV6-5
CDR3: CASSYSVRGYTYEQYF

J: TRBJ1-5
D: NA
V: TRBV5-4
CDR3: CASSSRPQHF

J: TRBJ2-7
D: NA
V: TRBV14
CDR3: CASSLYDSLLYEQYF

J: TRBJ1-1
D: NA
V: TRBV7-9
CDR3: CASSLGTGFPRNTEAFF

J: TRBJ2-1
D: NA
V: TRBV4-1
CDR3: CASSQKLAGLAYNEQFF

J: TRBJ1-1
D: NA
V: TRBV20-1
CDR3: CSSLGGTEAFF

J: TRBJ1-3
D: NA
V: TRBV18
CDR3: CASSRNVPGSIDRNTIYF

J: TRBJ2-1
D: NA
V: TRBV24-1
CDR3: CATMYEFF

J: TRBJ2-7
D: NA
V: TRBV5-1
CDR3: CASSLAWGLYEQYF

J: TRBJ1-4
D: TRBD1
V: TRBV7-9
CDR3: CASSRDRGKEKLFF

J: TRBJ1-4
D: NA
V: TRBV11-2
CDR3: CASSFTVNQEKLFF

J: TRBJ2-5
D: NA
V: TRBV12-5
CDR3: CASGFSGETRRYF

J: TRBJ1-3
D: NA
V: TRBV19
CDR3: CASSLGTPAGNTIYF

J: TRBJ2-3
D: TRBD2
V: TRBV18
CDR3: CASSLRGSSTDTQYF

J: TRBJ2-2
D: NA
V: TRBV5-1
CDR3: CASSSGTGIDGELFF

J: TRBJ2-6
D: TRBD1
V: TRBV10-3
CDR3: CAISESLGQGFSGANVLTF

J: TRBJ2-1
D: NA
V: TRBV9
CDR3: CASSVVTGSYNEQFF

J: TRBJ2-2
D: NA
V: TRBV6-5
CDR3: CASSPGYTGELFF

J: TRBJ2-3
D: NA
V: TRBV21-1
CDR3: CASSKTWTSGDTDTQYF

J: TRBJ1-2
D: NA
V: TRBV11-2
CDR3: CASSLGPGEMYGYTF

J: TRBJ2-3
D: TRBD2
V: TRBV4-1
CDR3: CASSSPGLAGERTSTDTQYF

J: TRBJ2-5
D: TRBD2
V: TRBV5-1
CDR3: CASSLDPAGGRETQYF

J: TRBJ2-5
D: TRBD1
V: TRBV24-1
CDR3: CATSDPGQGETQYF

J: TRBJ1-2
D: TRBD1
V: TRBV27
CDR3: CASSLRQGSGYTF

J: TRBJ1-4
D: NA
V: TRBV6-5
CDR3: CASSSGGWSEKLFF

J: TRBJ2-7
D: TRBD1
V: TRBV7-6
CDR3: CASSLPRQGGLDEQYF

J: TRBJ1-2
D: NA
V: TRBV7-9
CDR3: CAGRRDNYGYTF

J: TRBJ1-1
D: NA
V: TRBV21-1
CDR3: CASSTNPGQGTTEAFF

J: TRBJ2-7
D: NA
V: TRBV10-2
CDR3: CASSGGDEQYF

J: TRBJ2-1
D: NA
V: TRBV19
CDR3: CASRPGLGANEQFF

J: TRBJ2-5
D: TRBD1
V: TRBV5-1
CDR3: CASSLRQGTETQYF

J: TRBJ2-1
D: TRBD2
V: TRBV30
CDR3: CARQAGASYNEQFF

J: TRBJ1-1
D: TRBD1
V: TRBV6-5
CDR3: CASSWGGTGNTEAFF

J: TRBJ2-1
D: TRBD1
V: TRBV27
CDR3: CASSWAGQVSDEQFF

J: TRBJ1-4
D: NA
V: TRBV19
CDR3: CASSSWTVGGEKLFF

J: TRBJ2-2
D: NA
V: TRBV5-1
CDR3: CASSLKTGWTGELFF

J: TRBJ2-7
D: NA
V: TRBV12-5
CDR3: CASGSTGSVHEQYF

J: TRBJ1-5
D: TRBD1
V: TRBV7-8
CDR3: CASSLARTGARNQPQHF

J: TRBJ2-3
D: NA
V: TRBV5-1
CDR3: CASQGVLRGTDTQYF

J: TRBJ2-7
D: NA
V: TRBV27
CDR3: CASSLRSGLNEQYF

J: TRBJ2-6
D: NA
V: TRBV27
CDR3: CASSLSGSSGANVLTF

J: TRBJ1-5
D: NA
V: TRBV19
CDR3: CASTLAGRASNQPQHF

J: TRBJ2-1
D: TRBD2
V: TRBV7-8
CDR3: CASSLDPWGAGGPNEQFF

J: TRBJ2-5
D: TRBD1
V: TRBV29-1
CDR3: CSGKGQGETQYF

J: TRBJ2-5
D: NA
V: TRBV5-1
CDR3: CASSLSGGKTQYF

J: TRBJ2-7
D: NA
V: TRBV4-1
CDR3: CASSQALFRESSYEQYF